Presented here are 5 T cell receptor beta chains from one specimen sequenced in a study of OX40 agonist ivuxolimab in advanced cancers. The method was immunoSEQ multiplex PCR; TCRdb's version includes in-frame clones alone and lacks a portion of them. The repertoire holds fewer than 75,000 clones, with about nine tenths as singletons. The input for sequencing was CD4+ or CD8+ T cells sorted from blood, taken in a trial of the OX40 agonist ivuxolimab. These receptors were obtained from an adult with an advanced solid tumor such as melanoma, head and neck, liver or kidney cancer.

This clone is deemed large. The V gene is TRBV7-2, the J gene TRBJ1-1, with D uncertain. Trimming took 1 base from V and 4 from J, leaving 19 bases between them. There are 17 residues in the CDR3. In germline, CDR1 is SGHTA, CDR2 FQGNSA. CDR3 residues: CASSLVVLGSGFTEAFF. The CDR3 region has the DNA TGTGCCAGCAGCTTAGTAGTGTTGGGTTCGGGGTTCACTGAAGCTTTCTTT.

This rearrangement joins TRBV9 to TRBJ2-7; tentative D call: TRBD1 (5 bases). Trimming removed 0 bases at V and 2 bases at J, with 15 bases between. The CDR3 spans 16 residues. Germline V gives CDR1 SGDLS, CDR2 YYNGEE. DNA for the CDR3: TGTGCCAGCAGCGTAGGATTGATGGGGCCGGCCTACGAGCAGTACTTC. It codes for CASSVGLMGPAYEQYF.

This chain links TRBV13 with TRBJ2-1, with 10 positions matching TRBD2. The CDR3 runs 15 residues. V lost 1 base and J lost 8; bases outside the gene matches: 5. Germline CDR1 reads PRHDT; CDR2 reads FYEKMQ (reference sequence). The CDR3 spells CASSLESGGADEQFF. The CDR3 coding sequence is TGTGCCAGCAGCTTAGAAAGCGGGGGGGCTGATGAGCAGTTCTTC. Filled out from reference TRBV13 and TRBJ2-1, the complete variable domain reads AAGVIQSPRHLIKEKRETATLKCYPIPRHDTVYWYQQGPGQDPQFLISFYEKMQSDKGSIPDRFSAQQFSDYHSELNMSSLELGDSALYFCASSLESGGADEQFFGPGTRLTVL.

This chain joins TRBV28 and TRBJ2-3, with TRBD2 matching over 10 bases. The CDR3 covers 17 residues. Germline V gene data show CDR1 as MDHEN and CDR2 as SYDVKM. The V and J ends lost 5 bases and 1 base, in that order; junction bases with no gene match: 9. The CDR3 loop is CASSPTRSGGGTDTQYF. As DNA, the CDR3 is TGTGCCAGCAGTCCCACTCGGAGCGGGGGGGGCACAGATACGCAGTATTTT. The full variable domain, rest sourced from reference TRBV28 and TRBJ2-3, is DVKVTQSSRYLVKRTGEKVFLECVQDMDHENMFWYRQDPGLGLRLIYFSYDVKMKEKGDIPEGYSVSREKKERFSLILESASTNQTSMYLCASSPTRSGGGTDTQYFGPGTRLTVL.

The chain joins TRBV7-8 to TRBJ1-1; 11 bases fit TRBD1. The trim removed 3 bases at V and 2 bases at J, leaving 5 bases unmatched. Germline lookup yields CDR1 SGHVS and CDR2 FQNEAQ. CDR3 size: 16 residues. CDR3 loop: CASSLRDRGSNTEAFF. The CDR3 coding sequence is TGTGCCAGCAGCTTGAGGGACAGGGGGAGTAACACTGAAGCTTTCTTT.